These T cell receptor beta chains were read from a single sample in a study of shared clonotypes between healthy human individuals. The table came from immunoSEQ multiplex PCR; TCRdb's copy has only in-frame clones and leaves some out. Counted here are about 2.2 million clones, just under 95% occurring once; the ten biggest clones make up about 1.7%. The sequencing sample was made of naive CD8+ T cells from PBMCs. The receptors originated from a man aged 18 to 29 in good health. Some clones in this sample may be carry-over from other donors' samples. Both conserved end residues are part of each CDR3. A D gene is named only where the DNA matches it firmly. The size of a clone is reported for some rows only, either as once, few or many, or as a class for expanded clones.

>-|TRBV4-1|-|TRBJ2-7
CASSRTPRTDSYEQYF
TGCGCCAGCAGCCGAACCCCCCGGACGGATTCCTACGAGCAGTACTTC
>-|TRBV28|TRBD1|TRBJ2-1
CASNPTGGTYNEQFF
TGTGCCAGCAACCCGACAGGGGGAACCTACAATGAGCAGTTCTTC
>-|TRBV19|TRBD1|TRBJ2-7
CASRDRGLHEQYF
TGTGCCAGCAGGGACAGGGGGCTTCACGAGCAGTACTTC
>-|TRBV16|TRBD1|TRBJ2-7
CASSTRQGPSYEQYF
TGTGCCAGCAGCACCAGACAGGGGCCATCCTACGAGCAGTACTTC
>-|TRBV7-8|TRBD2|TRBJ2-7
CASSRSGNPYEQYF
TGTGCCAGCAGCCGTAGCGGGAATCCCTACGAGCAGTACTTC
>-|TRBV28|TRBD1|TRBJ1-1
CASSPGTGGRTYTEAFF
TGTGCCAGCAGTCCCGGGACAGGGGGCCGTACGTACACTGAAGCTTTCTTT
>-|TRBV27|-|TRBJ2-7
CASSLSGGGEQYF
TGTGCCAGCAGTTTATCCGGGGGAGGCGAGCAGTACTTC
>-|TRBV6-5|TRBD1|TRBJ1-6
CASSHQGAMSPLHF
TGTGCCAGCAGCCATCAGGGGGCTATGTCACCCCTCCACTTT
>-|TRBV7-9|-|TRBJ2-3
CASSLGVSTDTQYF
TGTGCCAGCAGCCTAGGCGTTAGCACAGATACGCAGTATTTT
>-|TRBV4-1|-|TRBJ2-3
CASSQIQGPDTQYF
TGCGCCAGCAGCCAAATCCAGGGACCAGATACGCAGTATTTT
>-|TRBV4-1|TRBD2|TRBJ2-1
CASSQVSASGSTREQFF
TGCGCCAGCAGCCAAGTCTCCGCTAGCGGGAGCACAAGAGAGCAGTTCTTC
>-|TRBV2|TRBD1|TRBJ2-7
CASSRSGTALRGEQYF
TGTGCCAGCAGTAGATCCGGGACAGCACTACGTGGCGAGCAGTACTTC
>-|TRBV7-2|-|TRBJ2-7
CASSLFGVPTYEQYF
TGTGCCAGCAGCTTATTCGGGGTTCCAACCTACGAGCAGTACTTC
>once|TRBV28|-|TRBJ1-2
CASSSRARGYTF
TGTGCCAGCAGTTCGCGGGCGCGGGGCTACACCTTC
>-|TRBV7-8|-|TRBJ2-3
CASSESYTDTQYF
TGTGCCAGCAGCGAGAGTTATACTGATACGCAGTATTTT
>-|TRBV4-2|TRBD2|TRBJ2-1
CASSQEAGDSYNEQFF
TGTGCCAGCAGCCAAGAAGCGGGAGACTCCTACAATGAGCAGTTCTTC
>-|TRBV7-9|-|TRBJ2-7
CASSLGVGVQYF
TGTGCCAGCAGCTTAGGGGTCGGGGTGCAGTACTTC
>-|TRBV5-1|TRBD1|TRBJ2-1
CASSFTGQGVYNEQFF
TGCGCCAGCAGCTTTACGGGACAGGGGGTGTACAATGAGCAGTTCTTC
>-|TRBV27|TRBD2|TRBJ2-1
CASSKTSASYNEQFF
TGTGCCAGCAGTAAGACTAGCGCCTCCTACAATGAGCAGTTCTTC
>-|TRBV11-2|TRBD1|TRBJ1-1
CASSPTRSETGENTEAFF
TGTGCCAGCAGCCCTACCCGAAGCGAGACAGGGGAGAACACTGAAGCTTTCTTT
>-|TRBV30|-|TRBJ1-1
CAWRNRGGTEAFF
TGTGCCTGGAGAAATAGGGGAGGGACTGAAGCTTTCTTT
>once|TRBV19|-|TRBJ2-7
CASSTPLGRNEQYF
TGTGCCAGTAGTACCCCTCTGGGCCGGAACGAGCAGTACTTC
>-|TRBV7-3|TRBD1|TRBJ2-1
CASSLIQGALKFF
TGTGCCAGCAGCTTAATACAGGGGGCGCTGAAGTTCTTC
>-|TRBV7-9|TRBD2|TRBJ2-7
CASSSIAGPSSYEQYF
TGTGCCAGCAGCTCGATAGCGGGCCCGAGCTCCTACGAGCAGTACTTC
>-|TRBV7-9|-|TRBJ2-7
CASSLDGTDPYEQYF
TGTGCCAGCAGCTTAGATGGGACGGACCCCTACGAGCAGTACTTC
>-|TRBV7-9|-|TRBJ2-5
CASSSRMLGETQYF
TGTGCCAGCAGCTCCAGGATGTTGGGGGAGACCCAGTACTTC
>-|TRBV4-1|TRBD2|TRBJ2-7
CASSQDPLAGASYEQYF
TGCGCCAGCAGCCAAGATCCCCTAGCGGGAGCCTCCTACGAGCAGTACTTC
>once|TRBV9|-|TRBJ2-1
CASSVGSPGNEQFF
TGTGCCAGCAGCGTCGGGTCCCCGGGGAATGAGCAGTTCTTC
>-|TRBV4-2|TRBD2|TRBJ2-3
CASSPRLAGVSTDTQYF
TGTGCCAGCAGCCCGCGACTAGCGGGAGTTAGCACAGATACGCAGTATTTT
>-|TRBV7-9|-|TRBJ2-5
CASSLDNTETYGETQYF
TGTGCCAGCAGCTTAGATAACACGGAAACTTACGGAGAGACCCAGTACTTC
>-|TRBV10-3|-|TRBJ1-3
CAISEGGGSGNTIYF
TGTGCCATCAGTGAAGGAGGGGGGTCTGGAAACACCATATATTTT
>-|TRBV27|TRBD1|TRBJ2-7
CASSPSGQASYEQYF
TGTGCCAGCAGTCCCTCGGGACAGGCCTCCTACGAGCAGTACTTC
>-|TRBV28|-|TRBJ2-7
CASSLGGHQQYF
TGTGCCAGCAGTTTAGGAGGACACCAGCAGTACTTC
>-|TRBV11-2|TRBD2|TRBJ2-1
CASLRTGTSDEQFF
TGTGCCAGCCTGAGGACCGGGACTAGCGATGAGCAGTTCTTC
>-|TRBV6-1|-|TRBJ1-1
CASSVQVVRNTEAFF
TGTGCCAGCAGTGTGCAGGTGGTGAGGAACACTGAAGCTTTCTTT
>-|TRBV10-3|-|TRBJ2-7
CAISGGGYEQYF
TGTGCCATCAGTGGTGGCGGCTACGAGCAGTACTTC
>-|TRBV9|TRBD2|TRBJ2-7
CASSEGLAGLNEQYF
TGTGCCAGCAGCGAGGGACTAGCGGGACTTAACGAGCAGTACTTC
>few|TRBV19|-|TRBJ1-5
CASSIPVAVEPQHF
TGTGCCAGTAGTATCCCTGTGGCCGTGGAGCCCCAGCATTTT
>-|TRBV30|-|TRBJ2-7
CAWSIPGYEQYF
TGTGCCTGGAGTATCCCAGGGTACGAGCAGTACTTC